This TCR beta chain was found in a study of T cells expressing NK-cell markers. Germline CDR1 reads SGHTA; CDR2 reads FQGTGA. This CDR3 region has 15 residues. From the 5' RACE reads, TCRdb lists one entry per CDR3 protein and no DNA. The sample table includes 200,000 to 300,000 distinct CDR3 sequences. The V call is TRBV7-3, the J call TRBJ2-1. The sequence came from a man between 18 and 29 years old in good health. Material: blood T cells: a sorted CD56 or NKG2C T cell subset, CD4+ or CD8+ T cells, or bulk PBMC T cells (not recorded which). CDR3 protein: CASSLRFSSYNEQFF.